What follows describes a single TCR beta chain. Its antigen remains unidentified. Coverage ceases 3 residues before the CDR3 finishes, and the germline J gene fills in the end. The CDR3 is made up of 14 amino acids. The V gene's germline CDR1 is SNHLY and CDR2 FYNNEI. The V gene lost 4 bases and the J gene lost 3 bases, with 9 bases spanning the gap. This record belongs to a study of Tregs in tolerant kidney transplant recipients. Study outcomes and limitations: Tolerant patients' donor-specific Tregs expanded beyond overall Tregs, suggesting antigen-driven growth. Some patients' samples used different primers over time, so nucleotide sequences weren't comparable.

Produced via immunoSEQ multiplex PCR; TCRdb's table is partial and in-frame only. The ten top clones account for around 0.8%, within a sample of approximately 52,000 clones. This receptor was identified in a human donor who received a combined kidney and bone marrow transplant. The chain combines TRBV2 with TRBJ1-4, with a possible D match to TRBD1 (5 bases). The sequencing used CD4+ T cells from blood, collected before the transplant. The CDR3 DNA, read in part, is TGTGCCAGCAGTGCAACAGGTCCTAATGAAAAA. Translation: CASSATGPNEK. In full, the CDR3 reads CASSATGPNEKLFF. The variable domain in full, completed from reference TRBV2 and TRBJ1-4, reads EPEVTQTPSHQVTQMGQEVILRCVPISNHLYFYWYRQILGQKVEFLVSFYNNEISEKSEIFDDQFSVERPDGSNFTLKIRSTKLEDSAMYFCASSATGPNEKLFFGSGTQLSVL.